Each of the 24 T cell receptor beta chains below was sequenced from the same sample in a study of cytomegalovirus exposure and HLA in healthy donors. Assay: immunoSEQ multiplex PCR; the TCRdb copy retains only in-frame clones and omits some. Of 150,000 to 200,000 clones detected, roughly 85% appear once; the ten largest clones hold about 17%. Sequenced sample: PBMCs. The receptor set was obtained from a man younger than 30 in good health and CMV-seropositive.

This chain uses TRBV2 with TRBJ1-2; weak D call: TRBD1 (6 bases). V gave up 6 bases and J gave up 4 bases, with 12 bases separating them. CDR1 and CDR2 from the germline V gene are SNHLY and FYNNEI. The CDR3 loop spans 13 amino acids. The DNA of the CDR3 is TGTGCCAGCAGGACGGGACAAGGCTATGGCTACACCTTC. The encoded protein is CASRTGQGYGYTF.

Written as DNA, the CDR3 is TGCAGCTGCGGGGCGGTCCGGGAGCAGTTCTTC. Translating it yields CSCGAVREQFF. The gene calls are TRBV29-1 and TRBJ2-1, with D perhaps TRBD2 (6 bases). This CDR3 is built from 11 residues. Between the trimmed V and J ends, which lost 8 bases and 10 bases, there was a span of 15 bases. The V gene's germline CDR1 is SQVTM and CDR2 ANQGSEA.

The chain is built from TRBV9 and TRBJ1-1, with 7 bases matching TRBD1. The V gene's germline CDR1 is SGDLS and CDR2 YYNGEE. The CDR3 sequence is 15 residues long. The trim removed 0 bases at V and 1 base at J, leaving 3 bases unmatched. The CDR3 DNA reads TGTGCCAGCAGCGTAGAACAGGGGCCGAACACTGAAGCTTTCTTT. Translating gives CASSVEQGPNTEAFF. The full variable domain, its missing parts supplied by reference TRBV9 and TRBJ1-1, is DSGVTQTPKHLITATGQRVTLRCSPRSGDLSVYWYQQSLDQGLQFLIQYYNGEERAKGNILERFSAQQFPDLHSELNLSSLELGDSALYFCASSVEQGPNTEAFFGQGTRLTVV.

This clone appeared a few times. Other DNA sequences from this sample encode an identical CDR3 as well. This chain uses TRBV28 with TRBJ1-6; 7 nucleotides align to TRBD1. Trimming took 7 bases from V and 10 from J; bases not matched to a gene: 10. The CDR3 runs 14 residues. Germline loops: CDR1 MDHEN, CDR2 SYDVKM. CDR3 sequence: CASTPGQRQSPLHF. The CDR3 bases are TGTGCCAGCACCCCGGGACAGCGTCAATCACCCCTCCACTTT.

The chain couples TRBV6-1 to TRBJ2-2; 9 bases fit TRBD1. V trimming: 5 bases; J trimming: 6 bases; junction bases outside the gene matches: 1. Per germline, CDR1 MNHNS and CDR2 SASEGT. The CDR3 totals 13 residues. The CDR3 here is CASSRDRAGELFF. As DNA, the CDR3 is TGTGCCAGCAGTCGGGACAGGGCCGGGGAGCTGTTTTTT.

This clone was observed once. CDR3 DNA sequence: TGTGCCAGCAGGGACTCACCCTCTGGAAACACCATATATTTT. It yields the protein CASRDSPSGNTIYF. This chain links TRBV6-5 with TRBJ1-3; no reliable D call. The CDR3 runs to 14 residues. V was cut by 6 bases and J by 0 bases, with 9 bases left in between. The germline CDR1 and CDR2 sequences are MNHEY and SVGAGI.

V and J are TRBV5-1 and TRBJ2-7; 10 bases match TRBD2. This CDR3 has 15 amino acids. Germline-derived CDR1 and CDR2 are SGHRS and YFSETQ. V dropped 4 bases and J dropped 5; count of bases not matched to a gene: 9. The DNA of the CDR3 is TGCGCCAGCAGCGATCAAGCGGGAGGGAGACACGAGCAGTACTTC. Its protein product is CASSDQAGGRHEQYF.

This clone was seen a few times. This rearrangement joins TRBV18 to TRBJ2-2; D call uncertain. The ends were cut back, 0 bases at V and 5 bases at J, with 13 bases in the middle. The CDR3 length is 16 residues. The germline CDR1 and CDR2 sequences are KGHSH and LQKENI. In DNA form, the CDR3 reads TGTGCCAGCTCACCACCAAGTACCAGGTCAACCGGGGAGCTGTTTTTT. Translating gives CASSPPSTRSTGELFF.

V gene TRBV5-6 combines with J gene TRBJ1-2; the D gene is possibly TRBD1 (6 bases). Germline CDR1 SGHDT, CDR2 YYEEEE. The V end was cut by 0 bases, the J end by 0 bases, with 15 bases between. The CDR3 is 17 residues long. CDR3 amino acids: CASSLGGGGPANYGYTF. CDR3 coding DNA: TGTGCCAGCAGCTTGGGAGGCGGGGGCCCAGCTAACTATGGCTACACCTTC.

In its sample, this clone was seen many times. The chain links TRBV6-1 to TRBJ1-2; no reliable D call. The CDR3 sequence is 13 residues long. V was cut by 1 base and J by 4 bases, with 7 bases left in between. The germline CDR1 and CDR2 sequences are MNHNS and SASEGT. CDR3 sequence (DNA): TGTGCCAGCAGTGAAGGGGAGGTCTATGGCTACACCTTC. Translation gives CASSEGEVYGYTF.

The CDR3 sequence is CATLQAGGFNEQFF. In DNA, the CDR3 is TGTGCCACCCTCCAAGCGGGGGGATTCAATGAGCAGTTCTTC. The chain uses TRBV10-3 and TRBJ2-1; TRBD2 agrees at 9 bases. The junction had 10 bases not matched to a gene; V was cut back by 10 bases and J by 6 bases. CDR3 length: 14 amino acids. Germline V lookup: CDR1 ENHRY, CDR2 SYGVKD.

The rearrangement joins TRBV5-1 to TRBJ2-3, with 8 positions matching TRBD1. Per the germline V gene, CDR1 is SGHRS and CDR2 is YFSETQ. Germline trimming cut 0 bases from V and 3 bases from J; bases unmatched to any gene: 6. The CDR3 is made up of 16 amino acids. Here the CDR3 DNA reads TGCGCCAGCAGCTTGGGGGGCAGGGGGCTGACAGATACGCAGTATTTT. It codes for CASSLGGRGLTDTQYF.

The chain joins TRBV5-1 to TRBJ1-2; D is unclear. Per germline, CDR1 SGHRS and CDR2 YFSETQ. Trimming left V 4 bases short and J 0 bases short, with 19 bases between. This CDR3 is built from 17 residues. The CDR3 DNA sequence: TGCGCCAGCAGCCCCTCATATGTTACATTAACTAACTATGGCTACACCTTC. Amino acid sequence: CASSPSYVTLTNYGYTF.

This clone was observed many times. Other DNA sequences in this specimen translate into the identical CDR3. The chain uses TRBV7-9 and TRBJ1-6; D unresolved. Deletions cut 1 base from V and 0 bases from J, with 4 bases between. Germline V lookup: CDR1 SEHNR, CDR2 FQNEAQ (reference sequence). The CDR3 is made up of 15 amino acids. The CDR3 DNA is TGTGCCAGCAGCTTAGACAGCTCCTATAATTCACCCCTCCACTTT. Protein product: CASSLDSSYNSPLHF.

The V call is TRBV14, the J call TRBJ2-2, with 14 bases lining up with TRBD2. Trimming cost V 4 bases and J 1 base; bases outside gene matches: 8. The CDR3 has 19 residues. CDR1 and CDR2 (germline): SGHDN, FVKESK. The CDR3 nucleotides read TGTGCCAGCAGCCTAGTGACTAGCGGGAGGGCCAAGAACACCGGGGAGCTGTTTTTT. Its protein is CASSLVTSGRAKNTGELFF.

J is TRBJ2-3 and V is TRBV30; 9 nucleotides line up with TRBD2. Per the germline V gene, CDR1 is GTSNPN and CDR2 is SVGIG (reference sequence). V shed 7 bases, J shed 6 bases, and the junction held 8 bases outside the gene matches. The CDR3 has 13 amino acids. CDR3 sequence: CASNSGGGDTQYF. The CDR3 DNA sequence: TGTGCCTCCAATAGCGGGGGTGGTGATACGCAGTATTTT.

V and J are TRBV30 and TRBJ2-2, with D unresolved. In germline, CDR1 is GTSNPN, CDR2 SVGIG (reference sequence). The CDR3 spans 13 residues. Trimming stripped 2 bases from V and 3 bases from J, with 7 bases between. CDR3 nucleotide sequence: TGTGCCTGGAGTAGAGGTTACACCGGGGAGCTGTTTTTT. Translated: CAWSRGYTGELFF.

V usage is TRBV27 and J usage is TRBJ1-1; a possible D gene is TRBD1 (6 bases). The CDR3 runs to 18 residues. The V end was cut by 3 bases, the J end by 0 bases, with 20 bases between. Germline lookup yields CDR1 MNHEY and CDR2 SMNVEV (reference sequence). The CDR3 region has the DNA TGTGCCAGCAGTTTGTGGGGGGGCGACCTCGCAGTGAACACTGAAGCTTTCTTT. Protein product: CASSLWGGDLAVNTEAFF.

This clone has more than one count but fewer than ten. V usage is TRBV11-2 and J usage is TRBJ2-7; 7 nucleotides line up with TRBD2. The CDR3 runs 14 residues. Germline CDR1 and CDR2: SGHAT and FQNNGV. V was clipped by 5 bases and J by 5 bases; unmatched bases: 9. The CDR3 DNA reads TGTGCCAGCAGCCGCGATTTACGGGGGGACGAGCAGTACTTC. This encodes CASSRDLRGDEQYF.

This clone appeared a few times. V gene TRBV28 combines with J gene TRBJ1-2; 7 bases are a match to TRBD1. The ends lost 8 bases at V and 1 base at J; junction bases unmatched: 4. The CDR3 length is 13 residues. From germline, CDR1 is MDHEN and CDR2 SYDVKM. The CDR3, as DNA: TGTGCCAGCGGGACAGTACTTAACTATGGCTACACCTTC. It codes for CASGTVLNYGYTF.

This clone showed up just once. The chain uses TRBV27 and TRBJ2-7; 9 bases are shared with TRBD2. This CDR3 spans 12 amino acids. The germline V gene has CDR1 MNHEY and CDR2 SMNVEV (reference sequence). V lost 10 bases and J lost 7; bases outside the gene matches: 8. The CDR3 protein is CAIAGATGEQYF. As DNA, the CDR3 is TGTGCCATAGCGGGAGCCACGGGGGAGCAGTACTTC.

The chain carries TRBV7-2 and TRBJ1-2; 9 nucleotides align to TRBD1. This CDR3 comprises 19 residues. Looked up from germline, CDR1 is SGHTA and CDR2 is FQGNSA. V was clipped by 5 bases and J by 0 bases; unmatched bases: 16. CDR3 DNA: TGTGCCAGCAGCGATAGGGGAGGGACAGGGTCTCGGGCTAACTATGGCTACACCTTC. Translating gives CASSDRGGTGSRANYGYTF.

V gene TRBV13 combines with J gene TRBJ2-5; D gene ambiguous. Trimming stripped 5 bases from V and 2 bases from J, with 9 bases between. The CDR3 runs to 13 residues. CDR1 and CDR2 (germline): PRHDT, FYEKMQ (reference sequence). CDR3 DNA sequence: TGTGCCAGCAGCCTGGCGGAGCAAGAGACCCAGTACTTC. Protein sequence: CASSLAEQETQYF.

Remarks on this clone: At the DNA level, this CDR3 is encoded by other sequences in the same sample as well. The genes are TRBV5-1 and TRBJ2-3, with D possibly TRBD2 on 6 matching bases. The CDR3 covers 15 residues. Germline V gene sequence: CDR1 SGHRS, CDR2 YFSETQ. Trimming stripped 0 bases from V and 2 bases from J, with 10 bases between. CDR3 protein: CASSLEGLTTDTQYF. CDR3 DNA sequence: TGCGCCAGCAGCTTGGAGGGACTGACCACAGATACGCAGTATTTT.